The 21 T cell receptor beta chains below all came from one sample that was sequenced in a study of CD8+ T cells in alopecia areata. The authors extracted RNA and reverse transcribed it into cDNA as the sequencing template. The protocol was immunoSEQ multiplex PCR, while the TCRdb copy is restricted to in-frame clones and leaves out a portion. The table has around 120,000 clones, less than 45% seen once. Sequenced sample: CD4+ T cells sorted from blood. These receptors came from a human donor with alopecia areata.

V gene TRBV29-1 combines with J gene TRBJ1-2, with TRBD1 matching over 7 bases. Trimming at V came to 7 bases and at J to 6 bases, leaving 2 bases not matched to a gene. In germline, CDR1 is SQVTM, CDR2 ANQGSEA. The CDR3 length is 10 residues. The CDR3 sequence: CSADRDGYTF. DNA for the CDR3: TGCAGCGCTGACAGGGATGGCTACACCTTC.

The rearrangement uses TRBV5-6 and TRBJ1-1; 7 bases fit TRBD1. The CDR3 covers 15 residues. The V and J ends lost 0 bases and 4 bases, in that order; junction bases with no gene match: 6. Germline lookup yields CDR1 SGHDT and CDR2 YYEEEE. CDR3: CASSLDRGRSTEAFF. As DNA, the CDR3 is TGTGCCAGCAGCTTGGATAGGGGGCGGAGCACTGAAGCTTTCTTT.

This clone was detected only a few times. This chain uses TRBV28 with TRBJ1-5; no clear D gene. Trimming shortened V by 3 bases and J by 4 bases, and 10 bases separated the two germline ends. The CDR3 totals 14 residues. Germline V gene lookup returns CDR1 MDHEN and CDR2 SYDVKM. The CDR3 spells CASSFRQINQPQHF. DNA of the CDR3: TGTGCCAGCAGTTTCAGACAAATTAATCAGCCCCAGCATTTT.

The rearrangement joins TRBV6-6 to TRBJ2-1; maybe TRBD1 (5 bases). Trimming took off 4 bases at V and 7 bases at J, with 17 bases between the two ends. The CDR3 length is 15 residues. Germline CDR1 and CDR2: MNHNY and SVGAGI (reference sequence). CDR3 amino acids: CASSFDPRPGNEQFF. CDR3 DNA: TGTGCCAGCAGTTTTGACCCACGGCCAGGGAATGAGCAGTTCTTC.

The chain couples TRBV5-1 to TRBJ2-1; the match to TRBD2 covers 11 bases. There are 15 residues in the CDR3. Germline V gene lookup returns CDR1 SGHRS and CDR2 YFSETQ. J lost 7 bases, V lost 2 bases, and 5 bases had no gene match. In DNA, the CDR3 is TGCGCCAGCAGCTTCGTAGCGGGAGGGCCAAATGAGCAGTTCTTC. Residues: CASSFVAGGPNEQFF.

V usage is TRBV2 and J usage is TRBJ2-2; D ambiguous. Deletions cut 8 bases from V and 4 bases from J, with 8 bases between. Per germline, CDR1 SNHLY and CDR2 FYNNEI. The CDR3 covers 12 residues. The CDR3 DNA follows: TGTGCCAGCTCTTACTCCACCGGGGAGCTGTTTTTT. This translates into CASSYSTGELFF.

The rearrangement uses TRBV7-9 and TRBJ1-2, with D possibly being TRBD1 (5 bases). V was cut by 3 bases and J by 1 base, with 6 bases left in between. In germline, CDR1 is SEHNR, CDR2 FQNEAQ (reference sequence). The CDR3 runs to 13 residues. As DNA, the CDR3 is TGTGCCAGCAGCTTGGGACGTAACTATGGCTACACCTTC. Its protein is CASSLGRNYGYTF.

This clone turned up a few times. The J gene is TRBJ2-3, the V gene TRBV10-3; 8 bases map to TRBD2. Unmatched junction bases numbered 2, after V lost 6 bases and J lost 6 bases. The CDR3 spans 12 residues. CDR1 ENHRY and CDR2 SYGVKD come from the germline V gene. In nucleotides, the CDR3 is TGTGCCATCAGGGGCGGGGGGGATACGCAGTATTTT. Its protein product is CAIRGGGDTQYF.

In this sample, this clone turned up a few times. This rearrangement joins TRBV7-9 to TRBJ1-5; no clear D gene. V lost 3 bases, J lost 1 base, and 10 bases lay in between. CDR1 is SEHNR, CDR2 FQNEAQ, per germline (reference sequence). The CDR3 is 15 amino acids. The CDR3 loop reads CASSLGTVSNQPQHF. DNA of the CDR3: TGTGCCAGCAGCTTGGGAACAGTAAGCAATCAGCCCCAGCATTTT.

The chain is built from TRBV7-9 and TRBJ2-7, with 8 bases matching TRBD1. Per the germline V gene, CDR1 is SEHNR and CDR2 is FQNEAQ (reference sequence). V trimming: 4 bases; J trimming: 6 bases; junction bases outside the gene matches: 2. CDR3 length: 12 residues. This CDR3 is CASSSGQGEQYF. CDR3 coding DNA: TGTGCCAGCAGCTCCGGACAGGGCGAGCAGTACTTC.

The chain employs TRBV29-1 and TRBJ2-5; D is uncertain. Germline V gene lookup returns CDR1 SQVTM and CDR2 ANQGSEA. The CDR3 totals 10 residues. The CDR3: CSSAGQTQYF. CDR3 nucleotide sequence: TGCAGTTCCGCCGGGCAGACCCAGTACTTC.

In its sample, this clone was seen a few times. The rearrangement uses TRBV18 and TRBJ1-2; D might be TRBD1 (5 bases). V was trimmed by 3 bases and J by 8 bases, leaving 19 bases between them. CDR3 length equals 15 residues. Germline loops: CDR1 KGHSH, CDR2 LQKENI. For the CDR3, the DNA is TGTGCCAGCTCACCGCGCCTTGGGGGGTTAGGAGGCTACACCTTC. This gives the protein CASSPRLGGLGGYTF. Supplemented by reference TRBV18 and TRBJ1-2, the full variable domain reads NAGVMQNPRHLVRRRGQEARLRCSPMKGHSHVYWYRQLPEEGLKFMVYLQKENIIDESGMPKERFSAEFPKEGPSILRIQQVVRGDSAAYFCASSPRLGGLGGYTFGSGTRLTVV.

V gene TRBV30 combines with J gene TRBJ2-7; TRBD1 aligns across 7 bases. V lost 2 bases and J lost 7; bases outside the gene matches: 8. The CDR3 sequence is 13 residues long. The germline V gene has CDR1 GTSNPN and CDR2 SVGIG (reference sequence). The CDR3 DNA follows: TGTGCCTGGAGTCAGGTAGGGGGCAAAGAGCAGTACTTC. This codes for CAWSQVGGKEQYF.

This clone was observed a handful of times. The rearrangement uses TRBV6-5 and TRBJ2-1; possibly TRBD1 for D (5 bases). This CDR3 contains 14 residues. CDR1 is MNHEY, CDR2 SVGAGI, per germline. Trimming removed 8 bases from V and 4 bases from J, with 15 bases in between. CDR3 sequence (DNA): TGTGCCAGCCTCTCCCCTGGGGCGTACAATGAGCAGTTCTTC. It is translated as CASLSPGAYNEQFF.

For this clone: Within the sample, other DNA sequences also encode this same CDR3. The rearrangement uses TRBV30 and TRBJ2-5, with TRBD1 identical over 8 bases. Losses at the gene ends were 5 bases for V and 5 bases for J; bases not matched to a gene: 4. There are 12 residues in the CDR3. Germline V lookup: CDR1 GTSNPN, CDR2 SVGIG (reference sequence). The CDR3 protein is CAWSAGGETQYF. CDR3 nucleotide sequence: TGTGCCTGGTCGGCAGGGGGCGAGACCCAGTACTTC.

In its sample, this clone was seen a few times. The chain couples TRBV29-1 to TRBJ2-7, with 8 bases that match TRBD1. This CDR3 comprises 13 residues. Germline trimming cut 7 bases from V and 6 bases from J; bases unmatched to any gene: 11. Germline V gene data show CDR1 as SQVTM and CDR2 as ANQGSEA. CDR3 DNA: TGCAGCGCCGCACAAAACAGGGGGACCGAGCAGTACTTC. The encoded protein is CSAAQNRGTEQYF.

V and J are TRBV9 and TRBJ2-7; possibly TRBD1 for D (5 bases). This CDR3 comprises 15 residues. The germline gives CDR1 SGDLS, CDR2 YYNGEE. V dropped 2 bases and J dropped 4 bases, with 16 bases sitting between them. CDR3 protein: CASSVTDTVRYEQYF. The CDR3 nucleotides read TGTGCCAGCAGCGTGACGGACACAGTGAGGTACGAGCAGTACTTC. Full variable domain (remainder filled in from reference TRBV9 and TRBJ2-7): DSGVTQTPKHLITATGQRVTLRCSPRSGDLSVYWYQQSLDQGLQFLIQYYNGEERAKGNILERFSAQQFPDLHSELNLSSLELGDSALYFCASSVTDTVRYEQYFGPGTRLTVT.

V usage is TRBV28 and J usage is TRBJ2-4; 11 bases are a match to TRBD2. Trimming cost V 1 base and J 6 bases; bases outside gene matches: 14. The CDR3 length is 19 residues. Germline-derived CDR1 and CDR2 are MDHEN and SYDVKM. Here the CDR3 DNA reads TGTGCCAGCAGTTTATTGGGGGCGGCTAGCGGGAGGACTTTAAACATTCAGTACTTC. This gives the protein CASSLLGAASGRTLNIQYF.

The chain employs TRBV14 and TRBJ2-3; D possibly corresponds to TRBD1 (6 bases). The ends were cut back, 5 bases at V and 2 bases at J, with 14 bases in the middle. The CDR3 length is 15 residues. Germline V lookup: CDR1 SGHDN, CDR2 FVKESK. The CDR3 bases are TGTGCCAGCAGCACATCCGGGACACTCACAGATACGCAGTATTTT. This gives the protein CASSTSGTLTDTQYF.

V is TRBV30 and J is TRBJ2-1; tentative D call: TRBD1 (6 bases). This CDR3 spans 14 amino acids. Trimming removed 7 bases at V and 8 bases at J, with 21 bases between. Germline assignment: CDR1 GTSNPN and CDR2 SVGIG (reference sequence). The CDR3 loop reads CASGVRGKGYEQFF. CDR3 sequence (DNA): TGTGCCTCTGGGGTTAGGGGGAAAGGCTATGAGCAGTTCTTC.

J is TRBJ2-1 and V is TRBV7-8; TRBD2 is a possible D gene (6 bases). The V and J ends lost 6 bases and 0 bases respectively, with 15 bases between them. Germline CDR1 and CDR2: SGHVS and FQNEAQ. The CDR3 is 16 amino acids. In DNA form, the CDR3 reads TGTGCCAGCAGAAACCGGGCGGGAATCTCCTACAATGAGCAGTTCTTC. Its protein product is CASRNRAGISYNEQFF.